Described below is a single T cell receptor (beta chain) sequence and its context. This clonotype appeared many times. The specificity of this receptor is unknown. Base quality data are lacking; no much larger clone is found one base away. The data were produced on an Illumina HiSeq 2500. Quantitative 5'-RACE with molecular barcodes was used to prepare TCR beta libraries. Per the original workflow: Disease-linked TCR variants were identified with a new computational method built on a probabilistic model of VDJ rearrangement. TCRdb's own reprocessing of the public reads used fastp at Q25 and MiXCR and kept productive beta chains. Entries that share a CDR3 protein sequence are merged under the most common genes and DNA. TCRdb's processing, not the authors', yielded these V and J calls. The sample table holds about 160,000 distinct CDR3 sequences, of which around 16% were seen once. The top ten hold under 9% of the sample.

The data derive from a study of CD8 T cells in ankylosing spondylitis (dated by TCRdb to 2016 to 2017). Study-wide context: To find TCR variants linked to disease, the study profiled T cell receptor beta repertoires in ankylosing spondylitis patients and healthy donors. In total, the full study cohort was made up of some 110 healthy donors and more than 20 ankylosing spondylitis patients. Peripheral blood was sampled, and synovial fluid was also collected from ankylosing spondylitis patients.

The cysteine opens and the phenylalanine closes a CDR3 of 12 amino acids. Of all the DNA, just the CDR3 is kept, 36 bases in frame from base 1. In the germline V gene (reference sequence), CDR1 corresponds to LNHNV and CDR2 to YYDKDF. Trimming takes 1 base off V and 8 bases off J; junction bases not matched to a gene: 1. What the research found in general, with its limitations: The disease-linked clones showed a CD8+ phenotype and occurred at relatively low frequencies in peripheral blood. Significant enrichment of the disease-linked clones was reported in matched synovial fluid samples from ankylosing spondylitis patients. Some motif variants had previously been reported in the synovial fluid and blood of reactive arthritis patients, which suggests shared mechanisms of disease initiation. Blood from ankylosing spondylitis patients appeared to be characterized by a TCR beta motif made up of several highly homologous amino acid variants.

Sequencing used blood, either unsorted or a sorted T cell fraction (not recorded which). The clonotype was recovered from a male donor with ankylosing spondylitis or in good health (not recorded which). The V gene is TRBV15 and the J gene is TRBJ2-5; TRBD2 aligns with 7 central bases. The CDR3 region has the sequence CATSRASGTQYF. The DNA sequence is TGTGCCACCAGCAGAGCTAGCGGCACCCAGTACTTC.